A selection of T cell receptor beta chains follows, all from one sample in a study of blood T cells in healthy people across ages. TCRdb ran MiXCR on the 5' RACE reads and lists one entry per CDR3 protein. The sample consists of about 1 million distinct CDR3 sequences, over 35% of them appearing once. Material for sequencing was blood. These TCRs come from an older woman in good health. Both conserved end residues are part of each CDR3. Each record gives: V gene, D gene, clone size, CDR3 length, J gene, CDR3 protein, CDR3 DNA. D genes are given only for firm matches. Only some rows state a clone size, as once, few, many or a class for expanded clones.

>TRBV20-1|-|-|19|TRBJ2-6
CSARDVRLEVGSGANVLTF
TGCAGTGCTAGAGATGTCAGGTTAGAGGTGGGCTCTGGGGCCAACGTCCTGACTTTC
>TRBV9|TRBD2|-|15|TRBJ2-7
CASSPQLANSYEQYF
TGTGCCAGCAGCCCCCAACTAGCGAACTCCTACGAGCAGTACTTC
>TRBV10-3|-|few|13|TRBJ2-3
CAILGRGTDTQYF
TGTGCCATCCTGGGACGCGGCACAGATACGCAGTATTTT
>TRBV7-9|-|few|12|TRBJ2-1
CASSLFDSEQFF
TGTGCCAGCAGCTTATTTGACTCAGAGCAGTTCTTC
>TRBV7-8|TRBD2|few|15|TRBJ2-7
CASSFASGRRNEQYF
TGTGCCAGCAGCTTCGCTAGCGGGAGGAGAAACGAGCAGTACTTC
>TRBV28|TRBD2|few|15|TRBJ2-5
CASTEGLADQETQYF
TGTGCCAGCACAGAGGGACTAGCGGACCAAGAGACCCAGTACTTC
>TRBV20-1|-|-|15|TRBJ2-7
CSASGGRDLGYEQYF
TGCAGTGCTAGTGGGGGTCGGGACTTAGGATACGAGCAGTACTTC
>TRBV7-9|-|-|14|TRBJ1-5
CASSSTDLNQPQHF
TGTGCCAGCAGCTCAACGGACCTCAATCAGCCCCAGCATTTT
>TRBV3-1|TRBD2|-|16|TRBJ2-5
CASSQGGGSGSFDQYF
TGTGCCAGCAGCCAAGGGGGAGGTAGCGGGAGTTTTGACCAGTACTTC
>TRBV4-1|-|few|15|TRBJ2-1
CASGNPERPYNEQFF
TGCGCCAGCGGCAACCCCGAGAGGCCCTACAATGAGCAGTTCTTC
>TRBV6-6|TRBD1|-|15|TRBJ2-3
CASSYVQGALDTQYF
TGTGCCAGCAGTTACGTTCAGGGGGCTTTGGATACGCAGTATTTT
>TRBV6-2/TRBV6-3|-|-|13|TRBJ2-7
CASSWHSAYEQYF
TGTGCCAGCAGTTGGCACAGCGCCTACGAGCAGTACTTC
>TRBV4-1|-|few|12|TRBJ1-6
CASSPGYSPLHF
TGCGCCAGCAGCCCGGGTTATTCACCCCTCCACTTT
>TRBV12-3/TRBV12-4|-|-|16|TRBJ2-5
CASSLSAWGRWETQYF
TGTGCCAGCAGTTTATCGGCGTGGGGCAGGTGGGAGACCCAGTACTTC